The subject of this entry is one TCR beta chain. As processed by the authors: Amplifying reference gene primers gave estimates of nucleated cell counts. Measured with immunoSEQ multiplex PCR; TCRdb has only the in-frame clones, and not every one. The V and J calls and clone size come from that table; D and trimming were worked out from the DNA. The table lists about 70,000 clones, 88% of them singletons. The sample belongs to a study of blood T cell repertoires in COVID-19. As for the study in general: Acute and convalescent COVID-19 specimens originated in the United States, Italy and Spain. T cells, B-cell-depleted T cells, or PBMCs provided the cDNA or gDNA that served as material.

The CDR3 covers 16 residues. The germline V gene encodes CDR1 SGHAT and CDR2 FQNNGV. Trimming at V came to 5 bases and at J to 1 base, leaving 6 bases not matched to a gene. The receptor's source is a human donor in a cohort sampled during active COVID-19. The rearrangement joins TRBV11-2 to TRBJ1-5; 9 nucleotides align to TRBD1. What was sequenced was peripheral blood. The CDR3 is CASSPGTGKSNQPQHF. The CDR3, as DNA: TGTGCCAGCAGCCCCGGGACAGGGAAAAGCAATCAGCCCCAGCATTTT.